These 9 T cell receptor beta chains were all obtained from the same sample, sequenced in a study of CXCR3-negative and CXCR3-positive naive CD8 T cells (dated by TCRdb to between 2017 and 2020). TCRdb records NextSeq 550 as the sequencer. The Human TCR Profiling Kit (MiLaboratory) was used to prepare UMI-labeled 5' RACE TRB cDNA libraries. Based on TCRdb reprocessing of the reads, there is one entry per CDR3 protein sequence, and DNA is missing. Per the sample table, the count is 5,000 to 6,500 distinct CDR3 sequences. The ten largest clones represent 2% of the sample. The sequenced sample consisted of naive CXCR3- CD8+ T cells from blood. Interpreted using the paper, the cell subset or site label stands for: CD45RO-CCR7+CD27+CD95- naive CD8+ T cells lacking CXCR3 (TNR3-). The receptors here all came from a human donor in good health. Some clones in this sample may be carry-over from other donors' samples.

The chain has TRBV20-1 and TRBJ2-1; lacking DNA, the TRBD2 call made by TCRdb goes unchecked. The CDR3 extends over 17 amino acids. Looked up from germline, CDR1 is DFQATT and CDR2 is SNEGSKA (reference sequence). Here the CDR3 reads CSARDIASGAPYNEQFF.

CDR3 amino acids: CASSLGTSYNEQFF. This chain joins TRBV5-1 and TRBJ2-1. Germline lookup yields CDR1 SGHRS and CDR2 YFSETQ. The CDR3 loop spans 14 amino acids.

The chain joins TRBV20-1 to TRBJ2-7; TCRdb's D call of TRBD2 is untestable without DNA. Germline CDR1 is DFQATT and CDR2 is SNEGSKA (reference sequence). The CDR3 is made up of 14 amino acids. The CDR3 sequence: CSARDPGGPYEQYF.

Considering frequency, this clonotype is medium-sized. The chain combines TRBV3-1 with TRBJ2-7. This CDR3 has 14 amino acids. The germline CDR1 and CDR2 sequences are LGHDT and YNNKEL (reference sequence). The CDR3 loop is CASSQVGSSYEQYF.

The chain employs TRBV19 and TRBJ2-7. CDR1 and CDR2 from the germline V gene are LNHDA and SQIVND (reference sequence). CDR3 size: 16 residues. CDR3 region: CASSMRTETGTYEQYF.

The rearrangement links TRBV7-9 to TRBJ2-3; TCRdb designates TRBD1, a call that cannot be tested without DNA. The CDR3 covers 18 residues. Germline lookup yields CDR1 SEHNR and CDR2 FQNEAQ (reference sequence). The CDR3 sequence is CASSPGRSGVSSTDTQYF.

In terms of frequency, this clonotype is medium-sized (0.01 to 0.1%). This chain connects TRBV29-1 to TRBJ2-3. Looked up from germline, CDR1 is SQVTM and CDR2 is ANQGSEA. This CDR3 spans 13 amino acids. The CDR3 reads CSVALENTDTQYF.

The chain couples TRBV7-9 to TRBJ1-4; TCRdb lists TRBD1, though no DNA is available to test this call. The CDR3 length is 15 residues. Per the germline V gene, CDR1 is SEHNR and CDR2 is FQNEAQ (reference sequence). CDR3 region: CASKDSGQGMEKLFF.

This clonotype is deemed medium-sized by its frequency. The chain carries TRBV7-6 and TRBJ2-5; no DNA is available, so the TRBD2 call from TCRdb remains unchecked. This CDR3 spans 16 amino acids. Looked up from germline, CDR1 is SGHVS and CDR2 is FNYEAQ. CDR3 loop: CASSTNLGLTRETQYF.